This entry lists 30 T cell receptor beta chains sequenced from one sample in a study of shared clonotypes between healthy human individuals. The data were produced by immunoSEQ multiplex PCR, yet TCRdb's version contains in-frame clones alone and is incomplete. The sample carries 2 million to 2.5 million clones, roughly 92% recorded once. Sequences were obtained from naive CD4+ T cells from PBMCs. Stated subset: CD45RA+ positively selected. These receptors were taken from a man aged 18 to 30 in good health. Some clones in this sample may be carry-over from other donors' samples.

The rearrangement links TRBV28 to TRBJ1-1; tentative D call: TRBD1 (5 bases). V lost 5 bases to trimming and J lost 8 bases, with 15 bases between them. The CDR3 loop spans 13 amino acids. From germline, CDR1 is MDHEN and CDR2 SYDVKM. The CDR3 here is CASSRLGPSEAFF. The DNA of the CDR3 is TGTGCCAGCAGTCGTTTGGGGCCGTCCGAAGCTTTCTTT.

With regard to this clone: Distinct nucleotide sequences in the sample also encode this CDR3. V and J are TRBV30 and TRBJ2-1, with D unresolved. V was cut by 1 base and J by 0 bases, with 4 bases left in between. Germline V lookup: CDR1 GTSNPN, CDR2 SVGIG (reference sequence). The CDR3 consists of 13 residues. CDR3 region: CAWSGDSYNEQFF. In DNA, the CDR3 is TGTGCCTGGAGTGGCGACTCCTACAATGAGCAGTTCTTC.

The chain combines TRBV28 with TRBJ1-4, with TRBD1 matching 11 bases. V lost 7 bases and J lost 10; bases outside the gene matches: 8. From germline, CDR1 is MDHEN and CDR2 SYDVKM. This CDR3 has 14 residues. The CDR3 sequence is CASTVGDRGTKLFF. CDR3 sequence (DNA): TGTGCCAGCACCGTAGGGGACAGGGGGACAAAACTGTTTTTT.

The chain combines TRBV21-1 with TRBJ2-7; no DNA check was done on the table's D call, TRBD2. TRBV21-1 corresponds to a pseudogene. This CDR3 is 14 amino acids long. CDR3 loop: CASTTLRRARPGNF. The DNA of the CDR3 is TGTGCCAGCACTACCCTAAGGCGGGCGCGCCCGGGGAACTTC.

This sequence joins TRBV6-5 and TRBJ1-2; D remains ambiguous. CDR1 and CDR2 (germline): MNHEY, SVGAGI. CDR3 length: 12 residues. V lost 6 bases, J lost 7 bases, and 12 bases lay in between. The CDR3 DNA reads as TGTGCCAGCAGACCCCCCGCAGGTGGCTACACCTTC. It is translated as CASRPPAGGYTF.

The chain joins TRBV4-3 to TRBJ2-2; the D is unclear. Trimming took 3 bases from V and 5 from J, leaving 16 bases between them. Germline loops: CDR1 LGHNA, CDR2 YSLEER. The CDR3 covers 16 residues. CDR3 nucleotides: TGCGCCAGCAGCCACCCGACCACCAGGAGTACCGGGGAGCTGTTTTTT. Translated, it gives CASSHPTTRSTGELFF.

The rearrangement uses TRBV5-4 and TRBJ2-3; D uncertain. The CDR3 has 13 amino acids. Germline CDR1 and CDR2: SGHNT and YYREEE (reference sequence). Trimming cost V 4 bases and J 5 bases, with 11 bases left between them. CDR3 sequence reads: CASSEPRRDTQYF. Written as DNA, the CDR3 is TGTGCCAGCAGCGAACCCCGCAGAGATACGCAGTATTTT.

The table lists this clone with a few counts. The chain recombines TRBV28 with TRBJ1-2, with D uncertain. Germline assignment: CDR1 MDHEN and CDR2 SYDVKM. The V end was cut by 6 bases, the J end by 8 bases, with 10 bases between. The CDR3 has 11 amino acids. The CDR3 nucleotides are TGTGCCAGCAGCCTGGAGGTCGGCTACACCTTC. Translating it yields CASSLEVGYTF.

The V and J genes are TRBV5-1 and TRBJ2-5; a possible D gene is TRBD1 (6 bases). The CDR3 is made up of 15 amino acids. The germline V and J ends were trimmed by 3 bases and 2 bases, with 14 bases remaining between them. Germline CDR1 reads SGHRS; CDR2 reads YFSETQ. CDR3 nucleotides: TGCGCCAGCAGCTATACTGGAGACAGGCAAGAGACCCAGTACTTC. Residues: CASSYTGDRQETQYF.

This clone showed up just once. This chain links TRBV27 with TRBJ2-1, with 9 bases lining up with TRBD1. V trimming: 6 bases; J trimming: 8 bases; junction bases outside the gene matches: 11. This CDR3 has 15 residues. Germline assignment: CDR1 MNHEY and CDR2 SMNVEV (reference sequence). The CDR3 nucleotides read TGTGCCAGCAGGAACAGGGGGCTTGGCTGGGATGAGCAGTTCTTC. Translating it yields CASRNRGLGWDEQFF.

On this clone itself: This sample includes further DNA sequences coding for the same CDR3. V usage is TRBV9 and J usage is TRBJ2-3; 7 bases fit TRBD2. The germline V gene has CDR1 SGDLS and CDR2 YYNGEE. Losses at the gene ends were 1 base for V and 1 base for J; bases not matched to a gene: 0. The CDR3 has 14 amino acids. The CDR3 loop reads CASSVLAGTDTQYF. The CDR3 DNA is TGTGCCAGCAGCGTACTAGCGGGCACAGATACGCAGTATTTT. Variable domain in full (rest from reference TRBV9 and TRBJ2-3): DSGVTQTPKHLITATGQRVTLRCSPRSGDLSVYWYQQSLDQGLQFLIQYYNGEERAKGNILERFSAQQFPDLHSELNLSSLELGDSALYFCASSVLAGTDTQYFGPGTRLTVL.

Of note for this clone: Different DNA sequences within this sample yield the same CDR3. This sequence joins TRBV18 and TRBJ2-3; D remains unclear. Germline V gives CDR1 KGHSH, CDR2 LQKENI. The germline V and J ends were trimmed by 3 bases and 6 bases, with 7 bases remaining between them. This CDR3 has 12 amino acids. The CDR3, as DNA: TGTGCCAGCTCACCCCTTGGGGATACGCAGTATTTT. Translated: CASSPLGDTQYF.

V is TRBV5-8 and J is TRBJ1-1, with D possibly matching TRBD1 (6 bases). Trimming pared 4 bases from V and 5 bases from J, leaving 12 bases between. Per germline, CDR1 SGHTS and CDR2 YDEGEE. The CDR3 covers 13 residues. In DNA form, the CDR3 reads TGTGCCAGCAGCGCAGGGGAAAGGACTGAAGCTTTCTTT. Translated, it gives CASSAGERTEAFF. The variable domain in full, with the rest retrieved from reference TRBV5-8 and TRBJ1-1, is EAGVTQSPTHLIKTRGQQATLRCSPISGHTSVYWYQQALGLGLQFLLWYDEGEERNRGNFPPRFSGRQFPNYSSELNVNALELEDSALYLCASSAGERTEAFFGQGTRLTVV.

This rearrangement joins TRBV4-1 to TRBJ2-5; tentative D call: TRBD2 (5 bases). CDR3 length: 16 amino acids. Germline CDR1 and CDR2: MGHRA and YSYEKL. Trimming pared 4 bases from V and 1 base from J, leaving 16 bases between. The CDR3 protein is CASSLLLSGSQETQYF. The DNA of the CDR3 is TGCGCCAGCAGCCTACTCCTATCGGGGTCCCAAGAGACCCAGTACTTC.

CDR3 sequence: CASSGWRGVNTEAFF. CDR3 bases: TGTGCCAGCAGCGGATGGAGGGGGGTGAACACTGAAGCTTTCTTT. The chain is built from TRBV5-4 and TRBJ1-1, with D possibly matching TRBD1 (6 bases). Trimming left V 4 bases short and J 0 bases short, with 13 bases between. Looked up from germline, CDR1 is SGHNT and CDR2 is YYREEE (reference sequence). The CDR3 is 15 residues long.

This clone was recorded only once. V and J are TRBV15 and TRBJ1-4; D is undetermined. V was shortened by 0 bases and J by 7 bases, with 9 bases between the two germline ends. The CDR3 has 14 residues. The germline gives CDR1 LNHNV, CDR2 YYDKDF (reference sequence). CDR3 region: CATSRDRPGEKLFF. In DNA form, the CDR3 reads TGTGCCACCAGCAGAGATAGGCCGGGTGAAAAACTGTTTTTT.

The gene calls are TRBV19 and TRBJ1-1; tentative D call: TRBD1 (5 bases). The length of the CDR3 is 17 residues. CDR1 and CDR2 from the germline V gene are LNHDA and SQIVND (reference sequence). Between the trimmed V and J ends, which lost 3 bases and 3 bases, there was a span of 20 bases. CDR3 sequence reads: CASSIAGRAAGDTEAFF. DNA for the CDR3: TGTGCCAGTAGTATTGCAGGGAGGGCGGCCGGGGACACTGAAGCTTTCTTT. Based on the CDR3 plus reference TRBV19 and TRBJ1-1, the full variable domain is DGGITQSPKYLFRKEGQNVTLSCEQNLNHDAMYWYRQDPGQGLRLIYYSQIVNDFQKGDIAEGYSVSREKKESFPLTVTSAQKNPTAFYLCASSIAGRAAGDTEAFFGQGTRLTVV.

The chain has TRBV28 and TRBJ2-1, with D tentatively TRBD1 or TRBD2 (5 bases each). V lost 6 bases and J 7 bases, leaving 19 bases between the germline ends. Germline values: CDR1 MDHEN, CDR2 SYDVKM. The CDR3 runs to 15 residues. The CDR3 is CASSRGAPHWNEQFF. The CDR3 region has the DNA TGTGCCAGCAGCCGAGGGGCACCCCACTGGAATGAGCAGTTCTTC. Together with reference TRBV28 and TRBJ2-1, the CDR3 gives the full variable domain: DVKVTQSSRYLVKRTGEKVFLECVQDMDHENMFWYRQDPGLGLRLIYFSYDVKMKEKGDIPEGYSVSREKKERFSLILESASTNQTSMYLCASSRGAPHWNEQFFGPGTRLTVL.

The chain couples TRBV5-1 to TRBJ2-7; no firm D call. CDR3 size: 17 residues. In germline, CDR1 is SGHRS, CDR2 YFSETQ. The ends were cut back, 0 bases at V and 3 bases at J, with 19 bases in the middle. The CDR3 reads CASSLVSTGGSHYEQYF. The CDR3 bases are TGCGCCAGCAGCTTGGTCTCAACCGGCGGCAGCCACTACGAGCAGTACTTC.

Here the CDR3 DNA reads TGTGCCAGCTCACCACTGGGGACTAGCGGGATGTCCTACGAGCAGTACTTC. Encoded protein: CASSPLGTSGMSYEQYF. V gene TRBV18 combines with J gene TRBJ2-7; TRBD2 matches 13 bases. Germline assignment: CDR1 KGHSH and CDR2 LQKENI. The CDR3 consists of 17 residues. V was clipped by 1 base and J by 1 base; unmatched bases: 4.

The chain carries TRBV27 and TRBJ1-2; the D gene is possibly TRBD1 (5 bases). Germline CDR1 MNHEY, CDR2 SMNVEV (reference sequence). This CDR3 region has 15 residues. V lost 5 bases and J lost 6, with 19 bases in between. CDR3 region: CASSLSGTPAHGYTF. CDR3 nucleotide sequence: TGTGCCAGCAGTCTCTCCGGGACTCCGGCGCATGGCTACACCTTC.

CDR3 nucleotide sequence: TGTGCCAGCAGCTTGCGGGCCGTAGATAACAATGAGCAGTTCTTC. Translated: CASSLRAVDNNEQFF. V is TRBV5-6 and J is TRBJ2-1; D ambiguous. Germline-derived CDR1 and CDR2 are SGHDT and YYEEEE. This CDR3 contains 15 residues. The V and J ends lost 1 base and 5 bases respectively, with 13 bases between them. The entire variable domain, with the rest obtained from reference TRBV5-6 and TRBJ2-1, is as follows: DAGVTQSPTHLIKTRGQQVTLRCSPKSGHDTVSWYQQALGQGPQFIFQYYEEEERQRGNFPDRFSGHQFPNYSSELNVNALLLGDSALYLCASSLRAVDNNEQFFGPGTRLTVL.

The gene calls are TRBV7-2 and TRBJ2-2, with D tentatively TRBD2 (6 bases). The CDR3 spans 14 residues. CDR1 is SGHTA, CDR2 FQGNSA, per germline. The V end was cut by 3 bases, the J end by 8 bases, with 13 bases between. The CDR3 loop is CASSLGGDWGELFF. CDR3 nucleotide sequence: TGTGCCAGCAGCTTGGGCGGGGATTGGGGGGAGCTGTTTTTT.

The genes are TRBV6-5 and TRBJ1-1, with 7 positions matching TRBD1. V dropped 2 bases and J dropped 4; count of bases not matched to a gene: 7. CDR1 is MNHEY and CDR2 is SVGAGI in the germline V gene. CDR3 length: 15 residues. This CDR3 is CASSYRQGVVTEAFF. DNA for the CDR3: TGTGCCAGCAGTTACCGACAGGGTGTAGTCACTGAAGCTTTCTTT.

For this clone: Other DNA sequences in the sample encode the same CDR3. The chain recombines TRBV27 with TRBJ2-2; D is ambiguous. Germline lookup yields CDR1 MNHEY and CDR2 SMNVEV (reference sequence). The CDR3 contains 12 residues. Deletions cut 2 bases from V and 4 bases from J, with 2 bases between. CDR3 coding DNA: TGTGCCAGCAGTTTAGTCACCGGGGAGCTGTTTTTT. As protein: CASSLVTGELFF.

J is TRBJ1-2 and V is TRBV30; TRBD1 aligns across 7 bases. J gave up 8 bases and V 3 bases, and 9 bases lay outside the gene matches. From germline, CDR1 is GTSNPN and CDR2 SVGIG (reference sequence). There are 13 residues in the CDR3. The CDR3 reads CAWRFRGGLGYTF. The CDR3 DNA sequence: TGTGCCTGGAGATTCAGGGGGGGGCTCGGCTACACCTTC.

The chain joins TRBV4-1 to TRBJ2-3; 7 nucleotides line up with TRBD2. With V trimmed by 5 bases and J by 2 bases, 4 bases remained unmatched. Per germline, CDR1 MGHRA and CDR2 YSYEKL. The length of the CDR3 is 14 residues. The CDR3 loop is CASSGTSATDTQYF. DNA of the CDR3: TGCGCCAGCAGCGGTACTAGCGCCACAGATACGCAGTATTTT.

The chain employs TRBV4-2 and TRBJ2-1, with D possibly TRBD2 on 6 matching bases. The CDR3 is made up of 16 amino acids. Deletions cut 1 base from V and 0 bases from J, with 10 bases between. Germline lookup yields CDR1 LGHNA and CDR2 YNFKEQ. CDR3 nucleotide sequence: TGTGCCAGCAGCCAAGCAGCGGGTCTCTCCTACAATGAGCAGTTCTTC. Translating it yields CASSQAAGLSYNEQFF.

A word on this clone: Additional DNA sequences in this sample encode the identical CDR3. The J gene is TRBJ1-1, the V gene TRBV7-8; D is perhaps TRBD1 (5 bases). With 1 base removed from V and 8 bases from J, the gap between germline ends came to 8 bases. The CDR3 consists of 12 residues. Germline V gene data show CDR1 as SGHVS and CDR2 as FQNEAQ. The CDR3 protein is CASSLVGGEAFF. CDR3 coding DNA: TGTGCCAGCAGCTTAGTCGGGGGGGAAGCTTTCTTT.

V usage is TRBV5-6 and J usage is TRBJ2-7; no reliable D call. Trimming shortened V by 3 bases and J by 2 bases, and 9 bases separated the two germline ends. Germline loops: CDR1 SGHDT, CDR2 YYEEEE. The CDR3 has 13 residues. CDR3 amino acids: CASSSTETYEQYF. The CDR3 DNA sequence: TGTGCCAGCAGCTCGACGGAAACCTACGAGCAGTACTTC.